These 13 T cell receptor beta chains share one sample of origin, sequenced in a study of T cell changes during pregnancy in multiple sclerosis. Method: immunoSEQ multiplex PCR; TCRdb's copy keeps in-frame clones and lacks some. Of around 42,000 clones detected, roughly nine tenths appear once; the ten largest clones hold around 0.8%. The material sequenced was CD4+ T cells from peripheral blood mononuclear cells, taken before pregnancy. The receptors were gathered from a female donor with multiple sclerosis, enrolled in a pregnancy study.

V usage is TRBV27 and J usage is TRBJ2-7; possible D gene TRBD1, 5 bases. This CDR3 contains 15 residues. Germline V CDR1 and CDR2: MNHEY, SMNVEV (reference sequence). V lost 4 bases and J 2 bases, leaving 15 bases between the germline ends. DNA of the CDR3: TGTGCCAGCAGTTCAGAGTCAAGGGGCGCCTACGAGCAGTACTTC. This encodes CASSSESRGAYEQYF.

J is TRBJ2-7 and V is TRBV28; 9 bases are a match to TRBD1. Per the germline V gene, CDR1 is MDHEN and CDR2 is SYDVKM. The CDR3 loop spans 12 amino acids. The junction had 5 bases not matched to a gene; V was cut back by 3 bases and J by 11 bases. Here the CDR3 DNA reads TGTGCCAGCAGTTTGAGGGGGACAGGGAAGTACTTC. Amino acids: CASSLRGTGKYF.

The chain recombines TRBV19 with TRBJ1-1; D may be TRBD1 (6 bases). V dropped 3 bases and J dropped 2 bases, with 10 bases sitting between them. The CDR3 loop spans 14 amino acids. In germline, CDR1 is LNHDA, CDR2 SQIVND (reference sequence). CDR3 region: CASSIVGGNTEAFF. For the CDR3, the DNA is TGTGCCAGTAGTATTGTAGGGGGAAACACTGAAGCTTTCTTT.

The chain recombines TRBV23-1 with TRBJ1-1; 10 nucleotides agree with TRBD1. TRBV23-1 qualifies as an ORF whose function is uncertain. The CDR3 spans 15 residues. Trimming took 0 bases from V and 6 from J; bases not matched to a gene: 4. DNA of the CDR3: TGCGCCAGCAGTCAATCGGGACAGGGGTCTTCTGAAGCTTTCTTT. Protein sequence: CASSQSGQGSSEAFF.

This chain connects TRBV7-9 to TRBJ2-3; D is unresolved. Trimming pared 6 bases from V and 1 base from J, leaving 14 bases between. The CDR3 totals 15 residues. Looked up from germline, CDR1 is SEHNR and CDR2 is FQNEAQ (reference sequence). The chain's CDR3 is CASRLSPAGTDTQYF. The CDR3 DNA follows: TGTGCCAGCAGGCTCTCCCCCGCGGGCACAGATACGCAGTATTTT.

The V gene is TRBV11-3, the J gene TRBJ2-3; a possible D gene is TRBD2 (5 bases). The germline V and J ends were trimmed by 0 bases and 4 bases, with 8 bases remaining between them. The CDR3 consists of 14 residues. Looked up from germline, CDR1 is SGHNT and CDR2 is YENEEA. CDR3 in DNA: TGTGCCAGCAGCTTAGAACCACTAGCAGATACGCAGTATTTT. It codes for CASSLEPLADTQYF.

This chain joins TRBV2 and TRBJ1-2; 8 nucleotides line up with TRBD1. The CDR3 runs to 12 residues. Germline V CDR1 and CDR2: SNHLY, FYNNEI. V shed 4 bases and J 8 bases; nucleotides not matched to a gene: 3. CDR3 sequence: CASSVDRGGYTF. The CDR3 DNA follows: TGTGCCAGCAGTGTCGACAGGGGCGGCTACACCTTC.

V and J are TRBV2 and TRBJ1-5; 7 bases agree with TRBD1. Trimming removed 7 bases from V and 3 bases from J; junction bases left unmatched: 12. The CDR3 runs to 16 residues. Germline V gives CDR1 SNHLY, CDR2 FYNNEI. DNA for the CDR3: TGTGCCAGCAAAAACTCGGCTGGGACAGTCAATCAGCCCCAGCATTTT. This gives the protein CASKNSAGTVNQPQHF.

The chain is built from TRBV9 and TRBJ1-1; D is possibly TRBD1 (5 bases). The CDR3 totals 13 residues. The germline V and J ends were trimmed by 4 bases and 13 bases, with 20 bases remaining between them. Germline lookup yields CDR1 SGDLS and CDR2 YYNGEE. The CDR3 region has the DNA TGTGCCAGCAGCCCCGGGGGGGTCAGCTCATATTTCTTT. Translating gives CASSPGGVSSYFF.

The J gene is TRBJ2-3, the V gene TRBV4-2, with 7 bases fitting TRBD2. V gave up 2 bases and J gave up 7 bases; unmatched junction bases: 9. This CDR3 is 15 amino acids long. Per the germline V gene, CDR1 is LGHNA and CDR2 is YNFKEQ. CDR3 residues: CASSQTRDYTNTQYF. For the CDR3, the DNA is TGTGCCAGCAGCCAAACACGGGACTATACAAATACGCAGTATTTT.

This chain uses TRBV7-3 with TRBJ2-3; D might be TRBD2 (6 bases). The V end lost 1 base, the J end lost 3 bases, and 11 bases lay between the germline ends. Germline lookup yields CDR1 SGHTA and CDR2 FQGTGA. The CDR3 spans 15 residues. The CDR3 loop is CASSLMAGRTDTQYF. CDR3 coding DNA: TGTGCCAGCAGCTTAATGGCGGGGAGGACAGATACGCAGTATTTT.

The rearrangement uses TRBV7-2 and TRBJ1-1, with D uncertain. Germline loops: CDR1 SGHTA, CDR2 FQGNSA. This CDR3 contains 14 residues. Deletions cut 2 bases from V and 5 bases from J, with 12 bases between. This CDR3 is CASSLSRPGTEAFF. The CDR3 DNA follows: TGTGCCAGCAGCTTATCCCGTCCGGGGACTGAAGCTTTCTTT.

This chain links TRBV27 with TRBJ1-1; D perhaps matches TRBD1 (5 bases). V lost 5 bases, J lost 11 bases, and 12 bases lay in between. Germline V CDR1 and CDR2: MNHEY, SMNVEV (reference sequence). This CDR3 comprises 11 residues. CDR3 bases: TGTGCCAGCAGTCGCGGGGGGAGGGCTTTCTTT. It is translated as CASSRGGRAFF.